The rows below give T cell receptor beta chains drawn from one sample of a study of identical twins. TCRdb itself ran the 5' RACE reads through MiXCR, one entry per CDR3 protein. Among approximately 600,000 distinct CDR3 sequences, less than 9% were seen once, and the ten largest hold roughly 1.5%. A further study also used this sample, focusing on yellow fever vaccine responses in identical twins.

The sample taken for sequencing was PBMCs. The receptors were sampled from a woman between 18 and 29 years old in good health. Both conserved end residues are part of each CDR3. D genes are given only for firm matches. The size field is filled for only some rows; it gives once, few, many or a size class.

clone size	D gene	V gene	CDR3 length	J gene	CDR3 protein	CDR3 DNA
NA	TRBD1	TRBV15	13	TRBJ2-7	CATSSTGVYEQYF	TGTGCCACCAGCTCAACAGGGGTGTACGAGCAGTACTTC
few	NA	TRBV4-2	15	TRBJ2-5	CASSQGWVAGETQYF	TGTGCCAGCAGCCAAGGTTGGGTGGCCGGGGAGACCCAGTACTTC
many	NA	TRBV10-2	15	TRBJ1-4	CASRIEVGVGEKLFF	TGCGCCAGTAGGATTGAGGTGGGGGTTGGAGAAAAACTGTTTTTT
NA	NA	TRBV5-1	18	TRBJ2-3	CASSLAAGARIFTDTQYF	TGCGCCAGCAGCTTGGCGGCGGGGGCTCGAATATTCACAGATACGCAGTATTTT
NA	TRBD1	TRBV15	17	TRBJ1-1	CATSRLWVTGGSTEAFF	TGTGCCACCAGCAGGTTATGGGTAACAGGGGGCTCGACTGAAGCTTTCTTT
many	NA	TRBV29-1	14	TRBJ2-1	CSVEDLGAYNEQFF	TGCAGCGTTGAAGATTTGGGGGCGTACAATGAGCAGTTCTTC
NA	TRBD2	TRBV18	15	TRBJ2-1	CASRRAGGPVNEQFF	TGTGCCAGCCGCCGAGCGGGAGGGCCTGTCAATGAGCAGTTCTTC
many	TRBD1	TRBV6-1	16	TRBJ1-4	CASSRRTGARGEKLFF	TGTGCCAGCAGCCGACGAACAGGGGCGCGGGGTGAAAAACTGTTTTTT
few	NA	TRBV5-1	14	TRBJ2-1	CASSSTDLGGEQFF	TGCGCCAGCAGCTCGACCGACCTTGGGGGTGAGCAGTTCTTC
NA	TRBD2	TRBV14	16	TRBJ2-7	CASSPGLAGAPYEQYF	TGTGCCAGCAGCCCCGGACTAGCGGGCGCTCCGTACGAGCAGTACTTC
NA	TRBD1	TRBV28	16	TRBJ2-3	CASSLAGQGLSDTQYF	TGTGCCAGCAGTTTAGCAGGACAGGGGTTGTCAGATACGCAGTATTTT
many	NA	TRBV29-1	14	TRBJ1-1	CSVLKGLNSAEAFF	TGCAGCGTGCTTAAGGGGCTGAACTCCGCTGAAGCTTTCTTT
few	TRBD1	TRBV5-5	15	TRBJ1-1	CASSGRDRGVAEAFF	TGTGCCAGCAGCGGCCGGGACAGGGGCGTCGCTGAAGCTTTCTTT
NA	NA	TRBV7-8	16	TRBJ1-6	CASSLAQGSYNSPLHF	TGTGCCAGCAGCTTAGCGCAGGGTTCCTATAATTCACCCCTCCACTTT
few	TRBD2	TRBV7-8	19	TRBJ2-1	CASSLEAGGRVSSYNEQFF	TGTGCCAGCAGCTTAGAAGCGGGAGGACGGGTAAGCTCCTACAATGAGCAGTTCTTC
many	NA	TRBV10-3	14	TRBJ1-1	CAIRPFELHTEAFF	TGTGCCATCAGACCCTTCGAACTCCACACTGAAGCTTTCTTT
many	TRBD1	TRBV12-3/TRBV12-4	15	TRBJ1-5	CASSPYQGGNQPQHF	TGTGCCAGCAGTCCCTACCAGGGGGGGAATCAGCCCCAGCATTTT
NA	NA	TRBV19	13	TRBJ2-4	CASSRPGGNIQYF	TGTGCCAGTAGTCGCCCAGGGGGGAACATTCAGTACTTC
NA	TRBD1	TRBV28	14	TRBJ2-1	CASSRDRAVFEQFF	TGTGCCAGCAGCCGGGACAGGGCAGTTTTTGAGCAGTTCTTC
few	NA	TRBV12-3/TRBV12-4	17	TRBJ1-6	CASSLRLTTAYNSPLHF	TGTGCCAGCAGTTTGAGGTTGACGACAGCCTATAATTCACCCCTCCACTTT
NA	NA	TRBV28	13	TRBJ2-5	CASSFRFKETQYF	TGTGCCAGCAGTTTTAGGTTTAAGGAGACCCAGTACTTC
many	NA	TRBV5-6	14	TRBJ2-5	CASSSTGEGKTQYF	TGTGCCAGCAGCTCAACGGGGGAAGGGAAGACCCAGTACTTC
few	NA	TRBV3-1	15	TRBJ1-1	CASSQADRTNTEAFF	TGTGCCAGCAGCCAAGCAGACAGGACGAACACTGAAGCTTTCTTT
few	TRBD2	TRBV12-3/TRBV12-4	17	TRBJ2-5	CASSPRTSGGAGETQYF	TGTGCCAGCAGTCCACGGACTAGCGGGGGGGCAGGGGAGACCCAGTACTTC
NA	NA	TRBV4-1	15	TRBJ1-5	CASSQEGGMDQPQHF	TGCGCCAGCAGCCAGGAAGGGGGTATGGATCAGCCCCAGCATTTT
few	NA	TRBV20-1	12	TRBJ1-1	CSARRHNTEAFF	TGCAGTGCTAGACGGCATAACACTGAAGCTTTCTTT
NA	TRBD1	TRBV5-1	15	TRBJ2-5	CASSLATGVQKTQYF	TGCGCCAGCAGCTTGGCTACAGGGGTCCAGAAGACCCAGTACTTC
NA	TRBD2	TRBV19	15	TRBJ2-1	CASSMGSGTLNEQFF	TGTGCCAGTAGTATGGGTAGCGGGACCCTCAATGAGCAGTTCTTC
few	TRBD1	TRBV2	13	TRBJ2-1	CASRATGGYEQFF	TGTGCCAGCAGGGCTACAGGGGGCTATGAGCAGTTCTTC
many	TRBD2	TRBV5-6	12	TRBJ2-4	CASSTRESIQYF	TGTGCCAGCAGTACGCGGGAGAGCATTCAGTACTTC
many	NA	TRBV5-5	14	TRBJ2-1	CASSFNRADNEQFF	TGTGCCAGCAGCTTTAACAGGGCGGACAATGAGCAGTTCTTC
NA	NA	TRBV7-2	14	TRBJ2-5	CASSPRNRAETQYF	TGTGCCAGCAGCCCAAGGAACAGGGCAGAGACCCAGTACTTC
many	TRBD2	TRBV12-3/TRBV12-4	15	TRBJ2-7	CASSLSPGLAREQYF	TGTGCCAGCAGTTTATCCCCGGGACTAGCACGTGAGCAGTACTTC
many	NA	TRBV20-1	13	TRBJ2-5	CSARGQRRETQYF	TGCAGTGCTAGAGGGCAGAGGAGGGAGACCCAGTACTTC
NA	TRBD1	TRBV7-7	14	TRBJ2-2	CASSLTGAGGELFF	TGTGCCAGCAGTCTAACAGGGGCCGGCGGGGAGCTGTTTTTT
NA	TRBD1	TRBV6-1	13	TRBJ1-2	CASNAQGYYGYTF	TGTGCCAGCAACGCACAGGGGTACTATGGCTACACCTTC
few	TRBD2	TRBV6-2/TRBV6-3	18	TRBJ2-1	CASSYRTSGKSSYNEQFF	TGTGCCAGCAGTTACAGGACTAGCGGAAAAAGCTCCTACAATGAGCAGTTCTTC
NA	NA	TRBV3-1	12	TRBJ2-7	CASSHESAEQYF	TGTGCCAGCAGCCATGAGTCGGCCGAGCAGTACTTC
NA	TRBD1	TRBV7-9	15	TRBJ1-2	CASSSPIDRVNGYTF	TGTGCCAGCAGCTCACCCATCGACAGGGTAAATGGCTACACCTTC
few	TRBD1	TRBV5-6	14	TRBJ1-1	CASSVQGGDTEAFF	TGTGCCAGCTCGGTACAGGGGGGAGACACTGAAGCTTTCTTT
NA	NA	TRBV12-3/TRBV12-4	12	TRBJ2-5	CASKSRQETQYF	TGTGCCAGCAAATCCCGCCAAGAGACCCAGTACTTC
many	TRBD2	TRBV6-1	15	TRBJ2-3	CASSPGLAGSDTQYF	TGTGCCAGCAGTCCGGGACTAGCGGGATCAGATACGCAGTATTTT
few	TRBD1	TRBV12-3/TRBV12-4	16	TRBJ1-2	CASSPDRLLLKYGYTF	TGTGCCAGCAGTCCGGACAGGCTTTTACTAAAGTATGGCTACACCTTC
NA	NA	TRBV6-5	17	TRBJ2-1	CASSYTPTDSSYNEQFF	TGTGCCAGCAGTTACACCCCGACAGATAGCTCCTACAATGAGCAGTTCTTC
NA	TRBD1	TRBV5-1	15	TRBJ2-1	CASSTTGGGFNEQFF	TGCGCCAGCAGCACAACAGGGGGCGGATTTAATGAGCAGTTCTTC
many	NA	TRBV28	13	TRBJ2-3	CASSSPGPYTQYF	TGTGCCAGCAGCTCTCCGGGACCCTATACGCAGTATTTT
many	NA	TRBV7-8	15	TRBJ2-1	CASSSRGKTYNEQFF	TGTGCCAGCAGCTCAAGAGGGAAGACCTACAATGAGCAGTTCTTC
few	TRBD2	TRBV20-1	12	TRBJ2-1	CSARNSGGEQFF	TGCAGTGCTAGAAACAGCGGGGGGGAGCAGTTCTTC
NA	NA	TRBV12-3/TRBV12-4	11	TRBJ2-5	CASKSGETQYF	TGTGCCAGCAAAAGTGGAGAGACCCAGTACTTC
NA	NA	TRBV15	17	TRBJ2-1	CATSRDLHPDSYNEQFF	TGTGCCACCAGCAGAGATTTGCACCCTGACAGTTACAATGAGCAGTTCTTC